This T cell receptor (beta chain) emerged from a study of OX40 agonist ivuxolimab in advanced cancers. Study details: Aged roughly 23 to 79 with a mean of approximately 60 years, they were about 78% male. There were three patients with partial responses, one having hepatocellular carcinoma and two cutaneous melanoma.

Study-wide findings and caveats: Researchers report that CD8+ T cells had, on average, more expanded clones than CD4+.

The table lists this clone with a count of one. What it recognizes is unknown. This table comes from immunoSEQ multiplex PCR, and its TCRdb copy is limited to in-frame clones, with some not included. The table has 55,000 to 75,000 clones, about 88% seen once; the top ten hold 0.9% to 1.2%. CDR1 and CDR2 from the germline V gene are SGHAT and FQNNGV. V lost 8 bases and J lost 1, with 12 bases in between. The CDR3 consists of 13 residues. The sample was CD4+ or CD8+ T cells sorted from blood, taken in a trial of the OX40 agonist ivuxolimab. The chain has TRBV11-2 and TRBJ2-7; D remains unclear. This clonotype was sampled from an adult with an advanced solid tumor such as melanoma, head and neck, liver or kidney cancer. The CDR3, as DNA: TGTGCCAGCCGCTCAGGTCCTTCCTACGAGCAGTACTTC. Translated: CASRSGPSYEQYF.